The 24 T cell receptor beta chains in this list originate from one sample, sequenced in a study of shared clonotypes between healthy human individuals. Profiled with immunoSEQ multiplex PCR; TCRdb holds only in-frame clones, not every one. This table holds approximately 1,500,000 clones, 95% to 97% found once. Sequencing used naive CD4+ T cells sorted from blood. This sample's subset: CD45RA+ positively selected. The receptors shown here come from a man under 40 in good health.

This chain connects TRBV5-4 to TRBJ1-1; weak D call: TRBD1 (5 bases). The germline V gene has CDR1 SGHNT and CDR2 YYREEE (reference sequence). This CDR3 has 16 residues. Trimming shortened V by 1 base and J by 0 bases, and 13 bases separated the two germline ends. The CDR3 reads CASSLSAGWVNTEAFF. Written as DNA, the CDR3 is TGTGCCAGCAGCTTGAGTGCAGGGTGGGTGAACACTGAAGCTTTCTTT.

Written as DNA, the CDR3 is TGCAGCGTTCAACCTAGCTCCACAGATACGCAGTATTTT. It translates to CSVQPSSTDTQYF. The chain carries TRBV29-1 and TRBJ2-3; D may be TRBD2 (5 bases). The length of the CDR3 is 13 residues. CDR1 is SQVTM, CDR2 ANQGSEA, per germline. The V gene lost 5 bases and the J gene lost 2 bases, with 11 bases spanning the gap.

V gene TRBV19 combines with J gene TRBJ1-1; D possibly corresponds to TRBD1 (5 bases). This CDR3 comprises 13 residues. The V end was cut by 5 bases, the J end by 2 bases, with 9 bases between. Germline V gene data show CDR1 as LNHDA and CDR2 as SQIVND (reference sequence). DNA for the CDR3: TGTGCCAGTAGTGCAGGGATTAACACTGAAGCTTTCTTT. Amino acids: CASSAGINTEAFF.

The rearrangement joins TRBV9 to TRBJ2-5, with D possibly matching TRBD1 (6 bases). Germline loops: CDR1 SGDLS, CDR2 YYNGEE. V was shortened by 5 bases and J by 4 bases, with 18 bases between the two germline ends. The CDR3 runs to 15 residues. In nucleotides, the CDR3 is TGTGCCAGCAGTCGAGCCGGGACAACGGGAGAGACCCAGTACTTC. The encoded protein is CASSRAGTTGETQYF.

V gene TRBV28 combines with J gene TRBJ2-3, with a tentative D call TRBD2 (6 bases). The CDR3 sequence is 17 residues long. V lost 4 bases to trimming and J lost 5 bases, with 22 bases between them. Germline V lookup: CDR1 MDHEN, CDR2 SYDVKM. CDR3 residues: CASSSLAARPAGDTQYF. The CDR3 DNA sequence: TGTGCCAGCAGTTCGTTAGCGGCCCGCCCGGCGGGAGATACGCAGTATTTT.

With respect to this clone: The sample carries other DNA sequences with the same CDR3. The rearrangement joins TRBV28 to TRBJ2-7, with 7 bases that match TRBD1. The J segment lost 2 bases and the V segment lost 4 bases, leaving 5 bases of the junction unmatched. This CDR3 region has 14 residues. Germline V CDR1 and CDR2: MDHEN, SYDVKM. DNA of the CDR3: TGTGCCAGCAGTTCTCCGGGACAGACCTACGAGCAGTACTTC. Protein product: CASSSPGQTYEQYF.

The CDR3 DNA sequence: TGCGCCAGCAGCCAGGCGACATTCTACGAGCAGTACTTC. Translated: CASSQATFYEQYF. The rearrangement joins TRBV4-1 to TRBJ2-7; D is uncertain. V was pared by 3 bases and J by 3 bases, with 9 bases between. From germline, CDR1 is MGHRA and CDR2 YSYEKL. The CDR3 has 13 residues.

V is TRBV5-8 and J is TRBJ2-3; 10 bases line up with TRBD2. Trimming removed 9 bases from V and 1 base from J; junction bases left unmatched: 2. There are 13 residues in the CDR3. The germline CDR1 and CDR2 sequences are SGHTS and YDEGEE. The CDR3 region has the DNA TGTGCCACCGGGACTAGCGGCACAGATACGCAGTATTTT. Amino acids: CATGTSGTDTQYF.

For the CDR3, the DNA is TGTGCCAGCAGTTCGGGATGGCTCGGTACGCAGTATTTT. It translates to CASSSGWLGTQYF. The chain combines TRBV27 with TRBJ2-3; D possibly corresponds to TRBD2 (5 bases). This CDR3 contains 13 residues. Germline CDR1 is MNHEY and CDR2 is SMNVEV (reference sequence). V was shortened by 4 bases and J by 8 bases, with 13 bases between the two germline ends.

V gene TRBV5-4 combines with J gene TRBJ2-2, with a weak D call TRBD2 (6 bases). The V and J ends lost 5 bases and 4 bases respectively, with 18 bases between them. Germline assignment: CDR1 SGHNT and CDR2 YYREEE (reference sequence). CDR3 size: 16 residues. The CDR3 loop reads CASSGGAARGTGELFF. The CDR3 DNA is TGTGCCAGCAGTGGAGGGGCAGCTCGAGGCACCGGGGAGCTGTTTTTT.

This rearrangement joins TRBV30 to TRBJ1-5, with D possibly TRBD1 on 5 matching bases. Germline CDR1 GTSNPN, CDR2 SVGIG (reference sequence). With 0 bases removed from V and 0 bases from J, the gap between germline ends came to 12 bases. The CDR3 loop spans 16 amino acids. CDR3 sequence reads: CAWSVRQSYSNQPQHF. The CDR3 coding sequence is TGTGCCTGGAGTGTCCGACAGTCCTATAGCAATCAGCCCCAGCATTTT.

This sequence joins TRBV5-1 and TRBJ1-1, with D perhaps matching TRBD1 (5 bases). There are 16 residues in the CDR3. The V and J ends lost 4 bases and 1 base respectively, with 17 bases between them. Germline V gene sequence: CDR1 SGHRS, CDR2 YFSETQ. The CDR3 loop is CASSPHQGWENTEAFF. CDR3 bases: TGCGCCAGCAGCCCCCATCAGGGTTGGGAGAACACTGAAGCTTTCTTT.

The gene calls are TRBV28 and TRBJ2-7, with no clear D. The germline V and J ends were trimmed by 6 bases and 7 bases, with 13 bases remaining between them. The germline CDR1 and CDR2 sequences are MDHEN and SYDVKM. The CDR3 covers 12 residues. The CDR3 sequence is CASSPLGREQYF. CDR3 sequence (DNA): TGTGCCAGCAGCCCACTGGGCAGGGAGCAGTACTTC.

The chain is built from TRBV30 and TRBJ2-1; TRBD2 agrees at 7 bases. The CDR3 consists of 17 residues. Germline V lookup: CDR1 GTSNPN, CDR2 SVGIG (reference sequence). V gave up 4 bases and J gave up 10 bases; unmatched junction bases: 22. CDR3 protein: CAWMGPGTTFLSGEQFF. CDR3 DNA sequence: TGTGCCTGGATGGGACCCGGGACTACTTTTTTATCTGGGGAGCAGTTCTTC.

The J gene is TRBJ2-4, the V gene TRBV28; D may be TRBD1 or TRBD2 (5 bases each). Germline V gene data show CDR1 as MDHEN and CDR2 as SYDVKM. V was trimmed by 6 bases and J by 0 bases, leaving 15 bases between them. This CDR3 is built from 16 residues. The CDR3 region has the DNA TGTGCCAGCAGAAGCCGGGGCGCATTAGCCAAAAACATTCAGTACTTC. Amino acid sequence: CASRSRGALAKNIQYF.

This sequence joins TRBV4-1 and TRBJ2-5, with 10 bases matching TRBD2. Germline V CDR1 and CDR2: MGHRA, YSYEKL. The length of the CDR3 is 15 residues. V was clipped by 6 bases and J by 4 bases; unmatched bases: 8. CDR3 amino acids: CASSPASGRGETQYF. Written as DNA, the CDR3 is TGCGCCAGCAGTCCGGCTAGCGGGAGAGGAGAGACCCAGTACTTC.

With regard to this clone: This specimen includes other DNA sequences encoding the same CDR3. The chain employs TRBV19 and TRBJ2-1; the D gene is possibly TRBD2 (5 bases). The V and J ends lost 5 bases and 8 bases respectively, with 7 bases between them. The CDR3 is made up of 11 amino acids. Germline V CDR1 and CDR2: LNHDA, SQIVND (reference sequence). CDR3 amino acids: CASSPGYEQFF. CDR3 nucleotide sequence: TGTGCCAGTAGTCCGGGGTATGAGCAGTTCTTC.

This clone came up once. The V and J genes are TRBV27 and TRBJ2-1; perhaps TRBD2 as D (5 bases). The ends were cut back, 1 base at V and 4 bases at J, with 14 bases in the middle. Per germline, CDR1 MNHEY and CDR2 SMNVEV (reference sequence). The CDR3 consists of 16 residues. Here the CDR3 reads CASSLLSGIRYNEQFF. CDR3 sequence (DNA): TGTGCCAGCAGTTTATTATCCGGGATTAGATACAATGAGCAGTTCTTC.

The chain has TRBV6-5 and TRBJ1-3, with 7 nucleotides matching TRBD1. Germline CDR1 is MNHEY and CDR2 is SVGAGI. V lost 7 bases and J lost 2; bases outside the gene matches: 5. This CDR3 is 14 amino acids long. CDR3 region: CASKSTGAGNTIYF. The DNA for the CDR3 is TGTGCCAGCAAGTCAACAGGGGCTGGAAACACCATATATTTT.

The chain carries TRBV19 and TRBJ2-1, with 10 bases aligning to TRBD2. CDR3 length equals 15 residues. Germline CDR1 and CDR2: LNHDA and SQIVND (reference sequence). V lost 4 bases, J lost 0 bases, and 0 bases stayed unmatched. The CDR3 reads CASSRTSGSYNEQFF. The CDR3 DNA follows: TGTGCCAGTAGTAGGACTAGCGGCTCCTACAATGAGCAGTTCTTC. The whole variable domain, remainder taken from reference TRBV19 and TRBJ2-1, is DGGITQSPKYLFRKEGQNVTLSCEQNLNHDAMYWYRQDPGQGLRLIYYSQIVNDFQKGDIAEGYSVSREKKESFPLTVTSAQKNPTAFYLCASSRTSGSYNEQFFGPGTRLTVL.

The V call is TRBV28, the J call TRBJ2-7; no clear D. Germline-derived CDR1 and CDR2 are MDHEN and SYDVKM. The V and J ends lost 2 bases and 6 bases respectively, with 11 bases between them. This CDR3 spans 13 amino acids. In nucleotides, the CDR3 is TGTGCCAGCAGTTTACGACTCCCCCCCGAGCAGTACTTC. Protein: CASSLRLPPEQYF.

The chain is built from TRBV10-3 and TRBJ2-7; 7 bases agree with TRBD1. The CDR3 is 14 amino acids. Germline V gene lookup returns CDR1 ENHRY and CDR2 SYGVKD. J gave up 0 bases and V 6 bases, and 5 bases lay outside the gene matches. The CDR3 DNA sequence: TGTGCCATCAGGGCACAGGGGCACTCCTACGAGCAGTACTTC. It translates to CAIRAQGHSYEQYF.

The chain couples TRBV7-9 to TRBJ2-1; 7 nucleotides line up with TRBD2. V lost 2 bases, J lost 0 bases, and 4 bases stayed unmatched. Germline loops: CDR1 SEHNR, CDR2 FQNEAQ (reference sequence). This CDR3 contains 16 residues. CDR3 amino acids: CASSLTIAGSYNEQFF. CDR3 in DNA: TGTGCCAGCAGCTTAACTATAGCGGGCTCCTACAATGAGCAGTTCTTC. Combining the CDR3 with reference TRBV7-9 and TRBJ2-1 gives the whole variable domain DTGVSQNPRHKITKRGQNVTFRCDPISEHNRLYWYRQTLGQGPEFLTYFQNEAQLEKSRLLSDRFSAERPKGSFSTLEIQRTEQGDSAMYLCASSLTIAGSYNEQFFGPGTRLTVL.

The chain combines TRBV2 with TRBJ2-1, with 11 nucleotides matching TRBD2. CDR3 length: 18 residues. Germline V lookup: CDR1 SNHLY, CDR2 FYNNEI. J gave up 4 bases and V 6 bases, and 14 bases lay outside the gene matches. CDR3 DNA sequence: TGTGCCAGCAGACATCCGGGACTAGCGGAGGGTGGGTACAATGAGCAGTTCTTC. Translation gives CASRHPGLAEGGYNEQFF. Filled out from reference TRBV2 and TRBJ2-1, the complete variable domain reads EPEVTQTPSHQVTQMGQEVILRCVPISNHLYFYWYRQILGQKVEFLVSFYNNEISEKSEIFDDQFSVERPDGSNFTLKIRSTKLEDSAMYFCASRHPGLAEGGYNEQFFGPGTRLTVL.